The T cell receptor (beta chain) under discussion was sequenced for a study of blood T cell repertoires in COVID-19. Looking at the study overall: Sites across the United States, Italy and Spain contributed samples from acute and convalescent COVID-19. PBMCs, B-cell-depleted T cells, or T cells provided the cDNA or gDNA that made up the material.

Original analysis: For nucleated cells, counts were estimated from reference gene primer amplification. Profiled with immunoSEQ multiplex PCR; TCRdb holds only in-frame clones, not every one. V and J calls and clone size follow that table, whereas D and trimming were derived from the DNA. The sample lists approximately 70,000 clones, less than 85% occurring once. Germline CDR1 MGHRA, CDR2 YSYEKL. CDR3 length: 13 amino acids. Trimming left V 0 bases short and J 9 bases short, with 12 bases between. The TCR originated in a woman at least 80 years old with active or convalescent COVID-19. The sequencing sample was made of peripheral blood. The chain joins TRBV4-1 to TRBJ2-7; D is perhaps TRBD2 (5 bases). The CDR3 region is CASSQEETAGQYF. For the CDR3, the DNA is TGCGCCAGCAGCCAAGAAGAGACGGCGGGGCAGTACTTC.